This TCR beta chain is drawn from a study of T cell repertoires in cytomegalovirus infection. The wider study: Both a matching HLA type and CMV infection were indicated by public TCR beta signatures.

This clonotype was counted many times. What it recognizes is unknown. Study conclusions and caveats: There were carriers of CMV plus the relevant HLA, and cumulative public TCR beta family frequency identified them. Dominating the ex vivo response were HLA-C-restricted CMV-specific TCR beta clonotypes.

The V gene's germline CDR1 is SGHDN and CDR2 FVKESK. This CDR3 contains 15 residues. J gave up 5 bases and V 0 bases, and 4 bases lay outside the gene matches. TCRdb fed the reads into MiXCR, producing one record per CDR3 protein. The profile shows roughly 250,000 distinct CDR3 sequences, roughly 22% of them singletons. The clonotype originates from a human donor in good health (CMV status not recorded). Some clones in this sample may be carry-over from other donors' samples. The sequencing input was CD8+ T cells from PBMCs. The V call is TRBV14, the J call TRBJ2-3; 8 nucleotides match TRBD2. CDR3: CASSQDGGAEDTQYF. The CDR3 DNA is TGTGCCAGCAGCCAAGACGGGGGGGCCGAAGATACGCAGTATTTT.